These 17 T cell receptor beta chains were all obtained from the same sample, sequenced in a study of blood T cell repertoires in COVID-19. TCRdb's table, derived via immunoSEQ multiplex PCR, lists solely in-frame clones and lacks some. This repertoire shows about 370,000 clones, approximately 92% found once; its top ten account for approximately 1%. The sample was PBMCs or T cells enriched from blood (not recorded which). The receptors were sampled from a man younger than 30 who had recovered from COVID-19.

The V and J genes are TRBV5-6 and TRBJ2-1; 12 nucleotides match TRBD1. The CDR3 has 15 residues. The germline V gene encodes CDR1 SGHDT and CDR2 YYEEEE. Trimming at V came to 4 bases and at J to 7 bases, leaving 6 bases not matched to a gene. The CDR3 DNA is TGTGCCAGCAGCGGGGGACAGGGGGCGATAAATGAGCAGTTCTTC. Translating it yields CASSGGQGAINEQFF.

The chain links TRBV5-4 to TRBJ2-2; 8 nucleotides align to TRBD2. The length of the CDR3 is 16 residues. CDR1 SGHNT and CDR2 YYREEE come from the germline V gene (reference sequence). The J segment lost 8 bases and the V segment lost 0 bases, leaving 9 bases of the junction unmatched. The CDR3 loop is CASSLGPSGPTGELFF. The CDR3 coding sequence is TGTGCCAGCAGCTTGGGTCCTAGCGGGCCCACGGGGGAGCTGTTTTTT.

The chain uses TRBV7-3 and TRBJ2-7; a weak D match, TRBD2 (6 bases). Germline V gene data show CDR1 as SGHTA and CDR2 as FQGTGA. There are 17 residues in the CDR3. V was trimmed by 5 bases and J by 0 bases, leaving 20 bases between them. The CDR3 here is CASSPYYVAVRSYEQYF. CDR3 DNA sequence: TGTGCCAGCAGCCCGTATTATGTAGCGGTCCGCTCCTACGAGCAGTACTTC.

The V and J genes are TRBV5-1 and TRBJ1-5, with no clear D. Trimming took off 4 bases at V and 0 bases at J, with 17 bases between the two ends. The CDR3 is 17 residues long. Germline V gene sequence: CDR1 SGHRS, CDR2 YFSETQ. CDR3 sequence: CASSPGRPESSNQPQHF. The CDR3 region has the DNA TGCGCCAGCAGCCCCGGCAGACCGGAGTCTAGCAATCAGCCCCAGCATTTT. The full variable domain, in which reference TRBV5-1 and TRBJ1-5 provide the parts outside the CDR3, is KAGVTQTPRYLIKTRGQQVTLSCSPISGHRSVSWYQQTPGQGLQFLFEYFSETQRNKGNFPGRFSGRQFSNSRSEMNVSTLELGDSALYLCASSPGRPESSNQPQHFGDGTRLSIL.

The chain links TRBV7-2 to TRBJ2-5; 7 nucleotides match TRBD1. CDR3 length: 14 amino acids. V gave up 3 bases and J gave up 1 base; unmatched junction bases: 2. The germline V gene has CDR1 SGHTA and CDR2 FQGNSA. Written as DNA, the CDR3 is TGTGCCAGCAGCTTGACAGGGAGCCAAGAGACCCAGTACTTC. Translated: CASSLTGSQETQYF. The complete variable domain, with remaining parts taken from reference TRBV7-2 and TRBJ2-5, reads GAGVSQSPSNKVTEKGKDVELRCDPISGHTALYWYRQSLGQGLEFLIYFQGNSAPDKSGLPSDRFSAERTGGSVSTLTIQRTQQEDSAVYLCASSLTGSQETQYFGPGTRLLVL.

The V and J genes are TRBV5-1 and TRBJ2-3, with D possibly TRBD2 on 7 matching bases. Trimming took off 0 bases at V and 2 bases at J, with 16 bases between the two ends. This CDR3 has 17 amino acids. CDR1 is SGHRS and CDR2 is YFSETQ in the germline V gene. CDR3 sequence reads: CASSLAVAGAPTDTQYF. CDR3 coding DNA: TGCGCCAGCAGCTTGGCCGTCGCGGGGGCGCCCACAGATACGCAGTATTTT.

CDR3 DNA sequence: TGCGCCAGCAGCTTGAACAGACTAGCCGGAGAGACCCAGTACTTC. Protein sequence: CASSLNRLAGETQYF. V gene TRBV5-1 combines with J gene TRBJ2-5; 7 bases align to TRBD2. V was clipped by 1 base and J by 4 bases; unmatched bases: 7. The CDR3 sequence is 15 residues long. Germline CDR1 reads SGHRS; CDR2 reads YFSETQ.

The chain's CDR3 is CASSLSGGMYGYTF. In nucleotides, the CDR3 is TGTGCCAGCAGTTTATCGGGGGGCATGTATGGCTACACCTTC. The chain has TRBV28 and TRBJ1-2; D possibly corresponds to TRBD1 (6 bases). The CDR3 is 14 residues long. Trimming took 1 base from V and 5 from J, leaving 11 bases between them. Germline values: CDR1 MDHEN, CDR2 SYDVKM.

This clone was seen once. This chain uses TRBV6-2 or TRBV6-3 with TRBJ1-1, with 9 bases lining up with TRBD1. CDR3 size: 14 residues. Germline V gene lookup returns CDR1 MNHEY and CDR2 SVGEGT. V dropped 5 bases and J dropped 1; count of bases not matched to a gene: 2. The CDR3 DNA is TGTGCCAGCAGTCCGACAGGGGGGAACACTGAAGCTTTCTTT. It translates to CASSPTGGNTEAFF.

The J gene is TRBJ2-7, the V gene TRBV12-3 or TRBV12-4; maybe TRBD2 (5 bases). CDR3 length: 12 residues. Trimming pared 3 bases from V and 7 bases from J, leaving 10 bases between. The CDR3 DNA reads TGTGCCAGCAGTTTGGGTCGGGGAGAGCAGTACTTC. Amino acid sequence: CASSLGRGEQYF.

The chain carries TRBV29-1 and TRBJ2-2; D ambiguous. The CDR3 covers 11 residues. CDR1 is SQVTM and CDR2 is ANQGSEA in the germline V gene. The CDR3 sequence: CAAKSTGELFF. DNA for the CDR3: TGCGCCGCTAAATCGACCGGGGAGCTGTTTTTT.

V is TRBV9 and J is TRBJ1-5; D possibly corresponds to TRBD1 (6 bases). Trimming shortened V by 4 bases and J by 5 bases, and 13 bases separated the two germline ends. The CDR3 sequence is 14 residues long. Germline V gene lookup returns CDR1 SGDLS and CDR2 YYNGEE. The CDR3 loop is CASSKGQTDQPQHF. The CDR3 nucleotides are TGTGCCAGCAGCAAAGGACAGACTGATCAGCCCCAGCATTTT.

The rearrangement links TRBV7-8 to TRBJ1-2, with TRBD1 as a possible D gene (6 bases). The V end lost 5 bases, the J end lost 5 bases, and 15 bases lay between the germline ends. The CDR3 is 14 residues long. CDR1 is SGHVS, CDR2 FQNEAQ, per germline. CDR3 nucleotides: TGTGCCAGCAGCCAACCCGGGACACCTTATGGCTACACCTTC. Translation gives CASSQPGTPYGYTF. Looking up the rest from reference TRBV7-8 and TRBJ1-2 gives the full variable domain: GAGVSQSPRYKVAKRGQDVALRCDPISGHVSLFWYQQALGQGPEFLTYFQNEAQLDKSGLPSDRFFAERPEGSVSTLKIQRTQQEDSAVYLCASSQPGTPYGYTFGSGTRLTVV.

This chain connects TRBV5-5 to TRBJ2-1; D perhaps matches TRBD2 (5 bases). Trimming stripped 4 bases from V and 0 bases from J, with 14 bases between. Germline-derived CDR1 and CDR2 are SGHKS and YYEKEE (reference sequence). The CDR3 spans 16 residues. Here the CDR3 reads CASSAGLTSSYNEQFF. Here the CDR3 DNA reads TGTGCCAGCAGCGCAGGACTTACGAGCTCCTACAATGAGCAGTTCTTC. Supplemented by reference TRBV5-5 and TRBJ2-1, the full variable domain reads DAGVTQSPTHLIKTRGQQVTLRCSPISGHKSVSWYQQVLGQGPQFIFQYYEKEERGRGNFPDRFSARQFPNYSSELNVNALLLGDSALYLCASSAGLTSSYNEQFFGPGTRLTVL.

The chain's CDR3 is CASSFTGTGGNSPLHF. The CDR3 DNA follows: TGTGCCAGCAGTTTTACCGGGACAGGGGGAAATTCACCCCTCCACTTT. The V and J genes are TRBV6-5 and TRBJ1-6; 11 bases align to TRBD1. Looked up from germline, CDR1 is MNHEY and CDR2 is SVGAGI. CDR3 length equals 16 residues. V gave up 4 bases and J gave up 7 bases; unmatched junction bases: 6.

This chain connects TRBV5-1 to TRBJ2-7; TRBD2 agrees at 13 bases. This CDR3 is 16 amino acids long. V trimming: 4 bases; J trimming: 5 bases; junction bases outside the gene matches: 9. Germline V gene lookup returns CDR1 SGHRS and CDR2 YFSETQ. CDR3 bases: TGCGCCAGCAGCCGGACTAGCGGGGGAAGCCACGACGAGCAGTACTTC. This codes for CASSRTSGGSHDEQYF.

The chain uses TRBV30 and TRBJ1-5; the D gene is possibly TRBD1 (6 bases). Trimming took off 4 bases at V and 6 bases at J, with 10 bases between the two ends. The CDR3 is 12 residues long. Germline assignment: CDR1 GTSNPN and CDR2 SVGIG (reference sequence). The CDR3 sequence: CAWKGEGQPQHF. In DNA form, the CDR3 reads TGTGCCTGGAAGGGGGAAGGTCAGCCCCAGCATTTT.